This T cell receptor (beta chain) was found in a study of cytomegalovirus exposure and HLA in healthy donors. This CDR3 is built from 14 residues. Germline V gene sequence: CDR1 LNHDA, CDR2 SQIVND (reference sequence). The V and J ends lost 7 bases and 4 bases respectively, with 16 bases between them. 60 Vbeta and 13 Jbeta primers were used in PCR. Only in-frame clones appear in the TCRdb table, and some are missing; sequencing was by immunoSEQ multiplex PCR. The listing contains 150,000 or so clones. Sequenced material: PBMCs. This TCR was recovered from a man in his thirties or forties in good health and CMV-seronegative. The rearrangement uses TRBV19 and TRBJ1-2; D may be TRBD1 (5 bases). CDR3 nucleotides: TGTGCCAGTAAGGGGTCCCAGGGTGCCTATGGCTACACCTTC. Residues: CASKGSQGAYGYTF.